Detailed here is one TCR beta chain. What this receptor recognizes is not known. Nothing much larger sits one base from this clone, and base qualities are not available. This sample is part of a study of T cell clonotyping in hematopoietic cell transplantation listed by TCRdb under 2021. Looking at the study overall: Pretransplant recipient samples were obtained after cytoreduction. A total of about 140 blood samples were gathered in the study from under 40 consecutive transplant recipients along with their related donors. Patients were recruited between September 2015 and 2017 and followed until late 2020 or death.

The sample's time point label is to be understood as: recipient sample about 28 days before transplant, after cytoreduction. Blood from recipients was drawn roughly 28 days before transplant, then again at days 30, 100 and 180 after transplant. Using Nuclei Lysis Solution, genomic DNA was extracted from unfractionated peripheral blood mononuclear cells that were either fresh or cryopreserved. TCR beta CDR3 regions were amplified from genomic DNA with the immunoSEQ assay, a bias-controlled multiplex PCR using V- and J-specific primers. A second PCR step added a proprietary barcode and Illumina adapter sequences to the CDR3 amplicons. An Illumina MiSeq instrument was used to sequence the CDR3 libraries. On the authors' methods: Export and quality control were performed with immunoSEQ Analyzer 3.0, and downstream analyses were performed with R Bioconductor and Immunarch. Only productive rearrangements in the normalized downsampled data set were used to calculate repertoire metrics. In the normalized cohort, a clonotype counted as pathologically expanded if the clonotype was larger than 5 templates. Repertoire diversity was measured with the Inverse Simpson Index. The non-normalized data set was used for CMV-specificity analyses so that all clonotypes could be captured. TCRdb obtained this table from immuneACCESS and retained in-frame rearrangements with V and J assigned. These tables miss some clones; where compared with another copy, unresolved V genes account for less than half of the shortfall, and the remainder is unexplained. For V, J and clone size, that table is used; D and trimming come from the DNA. This sample comprises tens of thousands of clones, 90% to 97% of them detected only once. The top ten clones comprise under 2% of the sample.

The paper's findings and limits, for the study overall: Overlap with donor repertoires was found for only a small fraction of recipient repertoires, with over 95% found to appear de novo at the given depth. The sample size was limited and the cells went unsorted, which meant the CD4 and CD8 repertoire contributions could not be told apart. After transplant, TCR diversity in recipients dropped, and pathologically expanded clonotypes climbed progressively between day 30 and day 180. Broader TCR repertoire diversity after transplant was predicted by Inverse Simpson Index values from donors and from recipients before transplant.

Per the germline V gene, SGHTA is the CDR1 and FQGNSA is the CDR2. Spanning cysteine to phenylalanine, the CDR3 consists of 13 amino acids. The entry retains the CDR3 DNA only, 39 bases that are in frame from base 1. V is pared back by 1 base and J by 3 bases, with 6 bases lying between the germline termini. The receptor chain draws on TRBV7-2 and TRBJ1-2; the D gene is perhaps TRBD1, on 5 matching bases. This specimen was peripheral blood mononuclear cells, taken before stem cell transplant. The source of this sequence is a woman in her forties or fifties with acute myeloid leukemia. Some clones in this sample may be carry-over from other donors' samples. The CDR3: CASSLGQYYGYTF. The nucleotides read TGTGCCAGCAGCTTAGGACAGTACTATGGCTACACCTTC. Outside the CDR3, residues come from the reference TRBV7-2 and TRBJ1-2 proteins, so the full variable domain is: GAGVSQSPSNKVTEKGKDVELRCDPISGHTALYWYRQSLGQGLEFLIYFQGNSAPDKSGLPSDRFSAERTGGSVSTLTIQRTQQEDSAVYLCASSLGQYYGYTFGSGTRLTVV.